This T cell receptor beta chain derives from a study of cytomegalovirus exposure and HLA in healthy donors. The wider study: Genotyping showed roughly 86% of fewer than 500 donors falling in the Caucasian-associated ancestry cluster.

The study ran its PCR with 60 Vbeta and 13 Jbeta primers. The table came from immunoSEQ multiplex PCR; TCRdb's copy has only in-frame clones and leaves some out. This repertoire shows fewer than 130,000 clones, just under 75% found once; its top ten account for over 2.5%. For this clone: As yet, its antigen is unknown.

Germline V gene lookup returns CDR1 ENHRY and CDR2 SYGVKD. V was cut by 5 bases and J by 3 bases, with 11 bases left in between. The CDR3 has 13 residues. Study outcomes and limitations: Immune exposure information available was restricted to CMV serostatus. A later analysis showed TCR association rates differing by HLA locus, peaking at DRB1 and lowest at HLA-C. TCR beta chains numbering under 200 were designated cytomegalovirus-associated.

This sequence joins TRBV10-3 and TRBJ2-7, with a weak D call TRBD1 (6 bases). The receptor's source is a man aged 50 to 59 in good health and CMV-seropositive. The material sequenced was PBMCs. Here the CDR3 DNA reads TGTGCCATCAGTCGATTACAGGGCTACGAGCAGTACTTC. It specifies CAISRLQGYEQYF.